A single T cell receptor (beta chain) is shown here with its context. The data were taken from a study of blood T cell repertoires in COVID-19. Methods used by the authors: Estimates of nucleated cell counts were drawn from the amplification of reference gene primers. This table comes from immunoSEQ multiplex PCR, and its TCRdb copy is limited to in-frame clones, with some not included. V and J calls and clone size are given by that table; D and trimming were obtained from the DNA. The sample has a few hundred thousand clones; around nine tenths are singletons. The sequence was collected from a woman aged 40 to 55 who had recovered from COVID-19. Sequencing used peripheral blood.

CDR3 residues: CASSEARETQYF. The CDR3 coding sequence is TGTGCCAGCAGTGAAGCGCGCGAGACCCAGTACTTC. The J gene is TRBJ2-5, the V gene TRBV6-1; unclear D gene. The V end lost 0 bases, the J end lost 5 bases, and 4 bases lay between the germline ends. Germline CDR1 and CDR2: MNHNS and SASEGT. The CDR3 contains 12 residues.